The present entry profiles one TCR beta chain with its context. The CDR3 sequence is 13 residues long. Looked up from germline, CDR1 is DFQATT and CDR2 is SNEGSKA (reference sequence). V lost 0 bases to trimming and J lost 5 bases, with 10 bases between them. The data are from a study of blood T cells in healthy people across ages. Primed by a sample-barcoded 5' primer and a J-beta primer mix, a second PCR proceeded for roughly 7 to 11 cycles. One entry per CDR3 protein results from TCRdb running MiXCR on the 5' RACE reads. This table has about 1,400,000 distinct CDR3 sequences, 40% to 50% appearing once.

The TCR comes from a young woman in good health. V and J are TRBV20-1 and TRBJ1-1, with D perhaps TRBD1 (5 bases). Source material: blood. CDR3 amino acids: CSAREWWGTEAFF. The CDR3, as DNA: TGCAGTGCTAGAGAGTGGTGGGGGACTGAAGCTTTCTTT.